A selection of T cell receptor beta chains follows, all from one sample in a study of metastatic and nonmetastatic thyroid tumors. TCRdb re-clonotyped the PCR reads through MiXCR. The table lists some 55,000 clones, 25% to 35% of them singletons. Sequencing used blood. The receptors were sampled from a female donor with papillary thyroid cancer or a benign thyroid nodule (not recorded which). Some clones in this sample may be carry-over from other donors' samples. CDR3s include the opening cysteine and the closing phenylalanine or tryptophan.

v_gene: TRBV7-8; j_gene: TRBJ2-7; CDR3aa: CASNPEAGEVEQYF
v_gene: TRBV5-1; j_gene: TRBJ1-2; CDR3aa: CTSSFVPQTVRGHTF
v_gene: TRBV27; j_gene: TRBJ1-2; CDR3aa: CASSLGGNGYTF
v_gene: TRBV9; j_gene: TRBJ2-3; CDR3aa: CASSAYGQGMEDTQYF
v_gene: TRBV20-1; j_gene: TRBJ2-5; CDR3aa: CSARDPFLGQPETQYF
v_gene: TRBV12-3/TRBV12-4; j_gene: TRBJ2-6; CDR3aa: CASRQQGSGANVLTF
v_gene: TRBV9; j_gene: TRBJ2-1; CDR3aa: CASSVGGQGAYNEQFF
v_gene: TRBV6-2/TRBV6-3; j_gene: TRBJ2-7; CDR3aa: CASRGLRAGDYEQYF
v_gene: TRBV12-3/TRBV12-4; j_gene: TRBJ2-3; CDR3aa: CASSSAGGLTDTQYF
v_gene: TRBV19; j_gene: TRBJ1-1; CDR3aa: CASSPWTTGGLNTEAFF
v_gene: TRBV6-1; j_gene: TRBJ1-5; CDR3aa: CASRNRPGRQPQHF
v_gene: TRBV6-6; j_gene: TRBJ1-1; CDR3aa: CASSYSSRPGMNTEAFF
v_gene: TRBV6-9; j_gene: TRBJ2-7; CDR3aa: CASSYGEGTGTYEQYF
v_gene: TRBV27; j_gene: TRBJ1-2; CDR3aa: CASSFQGRGNGYTF
v_gene: TRBV5-4; j_gene: TRBJ2-3; CDR3aa: CASSSLLAGVGTDTQYF
v_gene: TRBV11-2; j_gene: TRBJ2-7; CDR3aa: CASSLGLAGASGGYEQYF
v_gene: TRBV19; j_gene: TRBJ2-7; CDR3aa: CASSIVYSYEQYF
v_gene: TRBV14; j_gene: TRBJ1-3; CDR3aa: CASSLLSVPAIYF
v_gene: TRBV5-1; j_gene: TRBJ2-1; CDR3aa: CASSLGRGHEQFF
v_gene: TRBV20-1; j_gene: TRBJ2-3; CDR3aa: CSARGAGSTDTQYF
v_gene: TRBV28; j_gene: TRBJ2-2; CDR3aa: CASLAGGAPGTGELFF
v_gene: TRBV5-8; j_gene: TRBJ2-2; CDR3aa: CASSLGAAGELFF
v_gene: TRBV6-1; j_gene: TRBJ1-1; CDR3aa: CASSEQGSEAFF
v_gene: TRBV27; j_gene: TRBJ2-7; CDR3aa: CASSLTRQSYEQYF
v_gene: TRBV19; j_gene: TRBJ2-7; CDR3aa: CASSIGTRRYEQYF
v_gene: TRBV5-1; j_gene: TRBJ2-7; CDR3aa: CASSYGQGISYEQYF
v_gene: TRBV6-1; j_gene: TRBJ2-7; CDR3aa: CASGGSYEQYF
v_gene: TRBV2; j_gene: TRBJ2-3; CDR3aa: CASSLGLAETDTQYF
v_gene: TRBV13; j_gene: TRBJ2-2; CDR3aa: CASSYPYPGGLVTTGELFF
v_gene: TRBV6-1; j_gene: TRBJ2-7; CDR3aa: CASSIIDGGRNEQYF
v_gene: TRBV6-6; j_gene: TRBJ1-1; CDR3aa: CASPSTGGAEAFF
v_gene: TRBV13; j_gene: TRBJ2-7; CDR3aa: CASSLRGVAYEQYF
v_gene: TRBV28; j_gene: TRBJ1-6; CDR3aa: CASRMSGGWNSPLHF
v_gene: TRBV6-1; j_gene: TRBJ2-7; CDR3aa: CASKKDRPTSYEQYF
v_gene: TRBV16; j_gene: TRBJ1-2; CDR3aa: CASSQIGTGHGGYTF
v_gene: TRBV6-4; j_gene: TRBJ2-7; CDR3aa: CAGQGVPSYEQYF
v_gene: TRBV7-9; j_gene: TRBJ2-5; CDR3aa: CASSLRGGTQETQYF
v_gene: TRBV12-3/TRBV12-4; j_gene: TRBJ1-6; CDR3aa: CAGNDHSSYNSPLHF
v_gene: TRBV24-1; j_gene: TRBJ2-1; CDR3aa: CATSADPSGSNEQFF
v_gene: TRBV15; j_gene: TRBJ1-5; CDR3aa: CATSSQRVDQPQHF
v_gene: TRBV5-1; j_gene: TRBJ2-2; CDR3aa: CASSFGVGELFF
v_gene: TRBV3-1; j_gene: TRBJ2-1; CDR3aa: CASSQDVGLAGNEQFF
v_gene: TRBV6-5; j_gene: TRBJ2-1; CDR3aa: CACKPGGTYGWNEQFF
v_gene: TRBV4-2; j_gene: TRBJ1-5; CDR3aa: CASSSTYDRGGQPQHF
v_gene: TRBV6-1; j_gene: TRBJ1-1; CDR3aa: CASRTGTGGTEAFF
v_gene: TRBV12-3/TRBV12-4; j_gene: TRBJ2-7; CDR3aa: CASSFGGSLYEQYF
v_gene: TRBV6-1; j_gene: TRBJ1-6; CDR3aa: CASSEARGRGELNSPLHF
v_gene: TRBV25-1; j_gene: TRBJ2-1; CDR3aa: CASSPYNEQFF
v_gene: TRBV15; j_gene: TRBJ1-3; CDR3aa: CATSSWTGHSGNTIYF
v_gene: TRBV28; j_gene: TRBJ1-3; CDR3aa: CASRTSGQGPGNTIYF
v_gene: TRBV12-3/TRBV12-4; j_gene: TRBJ2-3; CDR3aa: CASSLRRVDTQYF
v_gene: TRBV5-1; j_gene: TRBJ2-3; CDR3aa: CASSLTDTQYF